This entry concerns a single TCR beta chain. Its antigen is not identified. The record originates from a study of T cell responses to AZD1222 COVID-19 vaccine. Between the trimmed V and J ends, which lost 8 bases and 0 bases, there was a span of 13 bases. The CDR3 is 14 amino acids. The germline V gene has CDR1 MDHEN and CDR2 SYDVKM. The method was immunoSEQ multiplex PCR; TCRdb's version includes in-frame clones alone and lacks a portion of them. The sample consists of some 150,000 clones, around 94% of them appearing once. Study-level points and caveats: Possibly, clonal diversity was underestimated; donors were largely white British and included more females. Repertoire sampling occurred only after the peak T cell response. The CD4 TCRs associated with vaccination extended across spike and predominated at 160-218 and 743-854.

This rearrangement joins TRBV28 to TRBJ1-2; possible D gene TRBD1, 6 bases. Specimen: peripheral blood, collected on day 0 of AZD1222 vaccination. This clonotype was obtained from an adult in good health. CDR3 sequence: CASQGWGTNYGYTF. The CDR3 region has the DNA TGTGCCAGCCAGGGGTGGGGCACTAACTATGGCTACACCTTC.